Each of the 10 T cell receptor beta chains below was sequenced from the same sample in a study of OX40 agonist ivuxolimab in advanced cancers. Profiling relied on immunoSEQ multiplex PCR, and the TCRdb table lists in-frame clones only, not all of them. The sample has roughly 64,000 clones, approximately 84% seen once; the top ten hold around 10%. Source: CD4+ or CD8+ T cells sorted from blood, taken in a trial of the OX40 agonist ivuxolimab. The receptor set was obtained from an adult with an advanced solid tumor such as melanoma, head and neck, liver or kidney cancer.

This clone was observed a handful of times. V is TRBV7-2 and J is TRBJ2-7; the D gene is possibly TRBD2 (5 bases). V dropped 5 bases and J dropped 8 bases, with 16 bases sitting between them. The germline V gene encodes CDR1 SGHTA and CDR2 FQGNSA. The CDR3 covers 13 residues. This CDR3 reads CASSPEVAYQQYF. Written as DNA, the CDR3 is TGTGCCAGCAGCCCGGAGGTAGCCTATCAGCAGTACTTC.

This sequence joins TRBV5-2 and TRBJ2-1; TRBD2 is taken as the D call from the table, unchecked against the DNA. TRBV5-2 is shown as a pseudogene. The CDR3 loop spans 15 amino acids. The CDR3: CASSQGLNAYNEQFF. The CDR3 DNA sequence: TGTGCCAGCAGCCAAGGACTTAATGCCTACAATGAGCAGTTCTTC.

This clone was counted only a few times. The CDR3 protein is CASSLGRAKNIQYF. The CDR3 DNA is TGTGCCAGCAGCTTGGGGCGAGCCAAAAACATTCAGTACTTC. The gene calls are TRBV5-6 and TRBJ2-4; no clear D. This CDR3 is built from 14 residues. The V gene's germline CDR1 is SGHDT and CDR2 YYEEEE. Trimming removed 0 bases from V and 0 bases from J, with 4 bases in between.

This chain connects TRBV6-4 to TRBJ2-7, with TRBD1 matching 9 bases. The CDR3 covers 16 residues. V was pared by 6 bases and J by 5 bases, with 14 bases of the junction left unmatched. Germline CDR1 is MRHNA and CDR2 is SNTAGT. CDR3 DNA sequence: TGTGCCAGCAGGGCCGGACAGGGGCGCCCGGAAAACGAGCAGTACTTC. Translated, it gives CASRAGQGRPENEQYF.

The chain is built from TRBV19 and TRBJ1-2, with a possible D match to TRBD1 (5 bases). Between the trimmed V and J ends, which lost 2 bases and 8 bases, there was a span of 15 bases. The length of the CDR3 is 14 residues. Germline values: CDR1 LNHDA, CDR2 SQIVND (reference sequence). The CDR3 DNA is TGTGCCAGTAGTATATATAGGGGCAAGGGGGGCTACACCTTC. It encodes CASSIYRGKGGYTF.

V and J are TRBV7-2 and TRBJ2-5; the D is unclear. The germline gives CDR1 SGHTA, CDR2 FQGNSA. The CDR3 runs 18 residues. V gave up 3 bases and J gave up 2 bases, with 22 bases separating them. The CDR3 bases are TGTGCCAGCAGCTTGCGGTATCGAGGAAGAGGTGGGCAAGAGACCCAGTACTTC. This gives the protein CASSLRYRGRGGQETQYF. Based on the CDR3 plus reference TRBV7-2 and TRBJ2-5, the full variable domain is GAGVSQSPSNKVTEKGKDVELRCDPISGHTALYWYRQSLGQGLEFLIYFQGNSAPDKSGLPSDRFSAERTGGSVSTLTIQRTQQEDSAVYLCASSLRYRGRGGQETQYFGPGTRLLVL.

The chain carries TRBV5-1 and TRBJ2-3; no clear D gene. This CDR3 region has 14 residues. Per the germline V gene, CDR1 is SGHRS and CDR2 is YFSETQ. Deletions cut 0 bases from V and 2 bases from J, with 7 bases between. In DNA, the CDR3 is TGCGCCAGCAGCTTGGACTCACCCACAGATACGCAGTATTTT. Translated, it gives CASSLDSPTDTQYF.

The chain uses TRBV5-1 and TRBJ1-1; no clear D. This CDR3 comprises 14 residues. Germline-derived CDR1 and CDR2 are SGHRS and YFSETQ. The germline V and J ends were trimmed by 4 bases and 3 bases, with 13 bases remaining between them. The CDR3 here is CASSPPSKDTEAFF. CDR3 in DNA: TGCGCCAGCAGCCCTCCATCAAAGGACACTGAAGCTTTCTTT.

The chain is built from TRBV2 and TRBJ1-6, with TRBD1 as a possible D gene (5 bases). CDR3 size: 14 residues. Germline CDR1 reads SNHLY; CDR2 reads FYNNEI. The V end lost 4 bases, the J end lost 4 bases, and 8 bases lay between the germline ends. The CDR3 nucleotides are TGTGCCAGCAGTGGGCAGGGTTATAATTCACCCCTCCACTTT. It translates to CASSGQGYNSPLHF.

The chain employs TRBV29-1 and TRBJ1-3; D remains ambiguous. This CDR3 has 15 amino acids. The germline V gene encodes CDR1 SQVTM and CDR2 ANQGSEA. The germline V and J ends were trimmed by 7 bases and 0 bases, with 16 bases remaining between them. The CDR3 here is CSAAPGRSSGNTIYF. The CDR3 nucleotides are TGCAGCGCCGCGCCCGGACGGAGCTCTGGAAACACCATATATTTT.